This T cell receptor (beta chain) was recovered during a study of T cells in Graves' hyperthyroidism and ophthalmopathy. TCR beta CDR3 regions were amplified from RNA. TCR CDR3 underwent first-round RT-PCR with the HTBI primer set. MiXCR, applied by TCRdb to the multiplex PCR reads, yields one record per CDR3 protein. Among about 620,000 distinct CDR3 sequences listed, 15% to 20% were seen once. Regarding the study as a whole: Most clonotypes expanded in the thyroid (above 0.001) were also present in blood.

Germline CDR1 is LGHDT and CDR2 is YNNKEL (reference sequence). This CDR3 spans 16 amino acids. V dropped 3 bases and J dropped 5 bases, with 18 bases sitting between them. This clonotype was observed at least ten times. Its antigen remains unidentified. Fresh 10 ml peripheral blood yielded PBMCs. The receptor was derived from a young woman with Graves' hyperthyroidism. This chain connects TRBV3-1 to TRBJ2-3, with TRBD2 as a possible D gene (6 bases). The source material was blood. The CDR3: CASSQTLAARGDTQYF. The CDR3 region has the DNA TGTGCCAGCAGCCAGACTTTAGCGGCACGGGGAGATACGCAGTATTTT.